The 18 T cell receptor beta chains given below trace back to one sample, sequenced in a study of response to subunit inactivated influenza vaccine. From the RT-PCR reads, TCRdb called clonotypes with MiXCR, one entry per CDR3 protein. Of about 190,000 distinct CDR3 sequences in the sample, around 14% were seen once. This material consisted of CD8+ T cells sorted from PBMCs, taken roughly 5 days after vaccination. Receptor source: a middle-aged man who received an inactivated influenza vaccine.

This chain uses TRBV7-9 with TRBJ1-3; no clear D gene. Germline V lookup: CDR1 SEHNR, CDR2 FQNEAQ (reference sequence). The CDR3 is made up of 17 amino acids. V lost 0 bases, J lost 0 bases, and 12 bases lay in between. CDR3 amino acids: CASSLAPGLISGNTIYF. As DNA, the CDR3 is TGTGCCAGCAGCTTAGCGCCCGGACTGATCTCTGGAAACACCATATATTTT.

This clonotype was found a few times. The chain is built from TRBV2 and TRBJ2-2; 10 nucleotides match TRBD2. This CDR3 region has 16 residues. Per germline, CDR1 SNHLY and CDR2 FYNNEI. With V trimmed by 2 bases and J by 9 bases, 9 bases remained unmatched. DNA for the CDR3: TGTGCCAGCAGTGAATGGCCTAGCGGGAGAGAAAGGGAGCTGTTTTTT. Residues: CASSEWPSGRERELFF.

This chain links TRBV27 with TRBJ2-1; 8 positions agree with TRBD2. The J segment lost 3 bases and the V segment lost 4 bases, leaving 5 bases of the junction unmatched. This CDR3 comprises 15 residues. Germline V gives CDR1 MNHEY, CDR2 SMNVEV (reference sequence). Here the CDR3 reads CASSSGTRGYNEQFF. CDR3 bases: TGTGCCAGCAGTTCCGGGACTAGAGGCTACAATGAGCAGTTCTTC.

There are a few counts of this clonotype. The genes are TRBV7-8 and TRBJ2-3; D is uncertain. The CDR3 has 15 residues. V was shortened by 5 bases and J by 6 bases, with 18 bases between the two germline ends. Germline V lookup: CDR1 SGHVS, CDR2 FQNEAQ. The CDR3 coding sequence is TGTGCCAGCAGCCCCTTCTCTACCTTCCGGGATACGCAGTATTTT. As protein: CASSPFSTFRDTQYF.

In its sample, this clonotype was seen many times. The chain combines TRBV5-1 with TRBJ2-7; 10 bases align to TRBD2. The germline V gene encodes CDR1 SGHRS and CDR2 YFSETQ. With V trimmed by 2 bases and J by 4 bases, 3 bases remained unmatched. This CDR3 spans 14 amino acids. The CDR3 DNA is TGCGCCAGCAGCTTTACTAGCGGGGCTTACGAGCAGTACTTC. This gives the protein CASSFTSGAYEQYF.

V and J are TRBV12-3 or TRBV12-4 and TRBJ1-4; no firm D call. The CDR3 has 16 residues. Between the trimmed V and J ends, which lost 6 bases and 0 bases, there was a span of 14 bases. CDR3 sequence (DNA): TGTGCCAGCAGCTCTTCACTCCCGACAACTAATGAAAAACTGTTTTTT. It codes for CASSSSLPTTNEKLFF.

There are a few counts of this clonotype. V and J are TRBV11-3 and TRBJ2-1, with TRBD2 matching 12 bases. V gave up 5 bases and J gave up 6 bases; unmatched junction bases: 5. CDR3 length: 15 residues. Germline V lookup: CDR1 SGHNT, CDR2 YENEEA. CDR3 amino acids: CASSAGLAGPNEQFF. CDR3 DNA: TGTGCCAGCAGCGCGGGACTAGCGGGTCCCAATGAGCAGTTCTTC.

The chain joins TRBV6-5 to TRBJ2-2; D is ambiguous. Germline CDR1 is MNHEY and CDR2 is SVGAGI. Between the trimmed V and J ends, which lost 0 bases and 5 bases, there was a span of 16 bases. The length of the CDR3 is 17 residues. CDR3 coding DNA: TGTGCCAGCAGTTACTCGATAAGATTAGCTGGGACCGGGGAGCTGTTTTTT. Translating it yields CASSYSIRLAGTGELFF.

The chain combines TRBV29-1 with TRBJ2-7; maybe TRBD1 (6 bases). This CDR3 is built from 12 residues. V was cut by 7 bases and J by 3 bases, with 13 bases left in between. CDR1 SQVTM and CDR2 ANQGSEA come from the germline V gene. CDR3 bases: TGCAGCGCCCGGACAGCTCACTACGAGCAGTACTTC. Translated: CSARTAHYEQYF.

The genes are TRBV19 and TRBJ2-3, with no clear D. Between the trimmed V and J ends, which lost 2 bases and 4 bases, there was a span of 10 bases. Germline values: CDR1 LNHDA, CDR2 SQIVND (reference sequence). This CDR3 is 14 amino acids long. Here the CDR3 DNA reads TGTGCCAGTAGTATAAAGGGAATCGCAGATACGCAGTATTTT. It specifies CASSIKGIADTQYF. The variable domain in full, completed from reference TRBV19 and TRBJ2-3, reads DGGITQSPKYLFRKEGQNVTLSCEQNLNHDAMYWYRQDPGQGLRLIYYSQIVNDFQKGDIAEGYSVSREKKESFPLTVTSAQKNPTAFYLCASSIKGIADTQYFGPGTRLTVL.

This clonotype was counted a few times. V usage is TRBV6-1 and J usage is TRBJ2-3; 11 nucleotides agree with TRBD2. Germline loops: CDR1 MNHNS, CDR2 SASEGT. V lost 6 bases to trimming and J lost 5 bases; unmatched junction nucleotides: 4. The CDR3 is made up of 14 amino acids. In nucleotides, the CDR3 is TGTGCCAGCAGCCCCGGGACTAGCGGAGATACGCAGTATTTT. Protein sequence: CASSPGTSGDTQYF.

The rearrangement joins TRBV6-2 or TRBV6-3 to TRBJ2-7, with 10 bases that match TRBD1. CDR3 length equals 16 residues. The V gene end was trimmed by 0 bases and the J gene end by 3 bases; junction bases not matched to a gene: 5. Per the germline V gene, CDR1 is MNHEY and CDR2 is SVGEGT. CDR3 region: CASSYSWDRGLYEQYF. The CDR3, as DNA: TGTGCCAGCAGTTACTCCTGGGACAGGGGCCTCTACGAGCAGTACTTC.

In its sample, this clonotype was seen a few times. This chain joins TRBV9 and TRBJ2-5; TRBD1 aligns across 7 bases. There are 16 residues in the CDR3. With 4 bases clipped from V and 2 bases from J, the junction kept 11 bases outside the gene matches. Germline V lookup: CDR1 SGDLS, CDR2 YYNGEE. CDR3 sequence (DNA): TGTGCCAGCAGCCCGCGACAGGGCCGGGGACAAGAGACCCAGTACTTC. Encoded protein: CASSPRQGRGQETQYF.

This clonotype was counted only a few times. The V and J genes are TRBV12-3 or TRBV12-4 and TRBJ2-7, with unresolved D. Trimming removed 3 bases at V and 6 bases at J, with 12 bases between. CDR3 length: 13 amino acids. In DNA form, the CDR3 reads TGTGCCAGCAGTTTGGTGCTTGGGATCGAGCAGTACTTC. It translates to CASSLVLGIEQYF.

The table lists this clonotype with a few counts. The V call is TRBV25-1, the J call TRBJ2-7; D could derive from TRBD1 or TRBD2 (5 bases each). The CDR3 consists of 14 residues. V lost 1 base, J lost 3 bases, and 10 bases lay in between. CDR1 is MGHDK, CDR2 SYGVNS, per germline. The CDR3 bases are TGTGCCAGCAGTGAATGGGACGCCCGCTACGAGCAGTACTTC. This translates into CASSEWDARYEQYF.

The rearrangement links TRBV4-2 to TRBJ2-5; D possibly matches TRBD1 or TRBD2 (5 bases each). The germline CDR1 and CDR2 sequences are LGHNA and YNFKEQ. This CDR3 region has 14 residues. The V end was cut by 3 bases, the J end by 5 bases, with 13 bases between. The CDR3 sequence is CASSQEDTQETQYF. In DNA form, the CDR3 reads TGTGCCAGCAGCCAGGAGGACACGCAGGAGACCCAGTACTTC.

V gene TRBV19 combines with J gene TRBJ2-2; no definite D call. The length of the CDR3 is 13 residues. Germline CDR1 LNHDA, CDR2 SQIVND (reference sequence). V shed 3 bases and J shed 2 bases, with 4 bases lying between them. The DNA of the CDR3 is TGTGCCAGTAGTATCTTCAACACCGGGGAGCTGTTTTTT. Amino acid sequence: CASSIFNTGELFF.

The J gene is TRBJ2-2, the V gene TRBV4-1, with D unresolved. The CDR3 is 13 amino acids. Germline CDR1 and CDR2: MGHRA and YSYEKL. With 2 bases removed from V and 4 bases from J, the gap between germline ends came to 5 bases. CDR3 sequence: CASSQFGTGELFF. The CDR3 nucleotides read TGCGCCAGCAGCCAATTTGGCACCGGGGAGCTGTTTTTT.